The subject of this entry is one T cell receptor beta chain. Its matching antigen is unknown. This sample was included in a study of T cell responses to AZD1222 COVID-19 vaccine. General study findings and limits: Every sample of the repertoires postdated the peak T cell response. Possibly, clonal diversity was underestimated; donors were largely white British and included more females. Nearly half of the spike-specific TCRs reportedly recognize variant regions that carry no mutations.

The table came from immunoSEQ multiplex PCR; TCRdb's copy has only in-frame clones and leaves some out. The table records some 74,000 clones, about 90% of them present only once. Both about-4-week and about-12-week second-dose recipients were combined. Germline values: CDR1 KGHSH, CDR2 LQKENI. The ends were cut back, 6 bases at V and 2 bases at J, with 14 bases in the middle. The CDR3 is 14 residues long. The receptor was derived from an adult who received the AZD1222 COVID-19 vaccine. The chain carries TRBV18 and TRBJ2-7; TRBD1 might be the D (6 bases). The sequenced sample was peripheral blood, obtained 28 days after the second AZD1222 dose. CDR3 bases: TGTGCCAGCTCTCCGGGGACACAGGCCTACGAGCAGTACTTC. Residues: CASSPGTQAYEQYF.